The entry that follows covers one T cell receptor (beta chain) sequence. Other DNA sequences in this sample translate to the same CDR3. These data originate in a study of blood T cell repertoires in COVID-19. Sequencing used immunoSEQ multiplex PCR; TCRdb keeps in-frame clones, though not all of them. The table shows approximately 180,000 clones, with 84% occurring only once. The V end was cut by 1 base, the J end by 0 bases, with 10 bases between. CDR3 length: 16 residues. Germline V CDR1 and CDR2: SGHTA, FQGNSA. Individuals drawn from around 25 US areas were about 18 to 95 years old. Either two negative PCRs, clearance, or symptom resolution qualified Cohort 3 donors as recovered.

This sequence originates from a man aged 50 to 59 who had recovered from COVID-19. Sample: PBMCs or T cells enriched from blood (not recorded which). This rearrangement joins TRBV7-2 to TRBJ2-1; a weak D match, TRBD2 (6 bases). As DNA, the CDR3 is TGTGCCAGCAGCTTAGAAGGCGGGGTCTCCTACAATGAGCAGTTCTTC. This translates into CASSLEGGVSYNEQFF.